Following are 27 T cell receptor beta chains from one sample sequenced in a study of cytomegalovirus exposure and HLA in healthy donors. The PCR made use of 60 Vbeta and 13 Jbeta primers. Clones were sequenced by immunoSEQ multiplex PCR, and TCRdb holds only the in-frame ones, with some missing. The profile shows over 150,000 clones, about 80% of them singletons. Sequenced: PBMCs. Source of these receptors: a young man in good health and CMV-seropositive.

This clone turned up a few times. The chain recombines TRBV30 with TRBJ2-7; D remains ambiguous. Trimming cost V 2 bases and J 0 bases, with 5 bases left between them. The CDR3 is 12 residues long. The germline CDR1 and CDR2 sequences are GTSNPN and SVGIG (reference sequence). The CDR3 region is CAWSLGSYEQYF. CDR3 in DNA: TGTGCCTGGAGTCTCGGCTCCTACGAGCAGTACTTC.

The chain recombines TRBV29-1 with TRBJ1-1, with D unclear. Trimming took 3 bases from V and 1 from J, leaving 9 bases between them. The V gene's germline CDR1 is SQVTM and CDR2 ANQGSEA. The CDR3 contains 13 residues. The DNA for the CDR3 is TGCAGCGTTGAGGAGCTCTCGAACACTGAAGCTTTCTTT. Its protein product is CSVEELSNTEAFF.

The genes are TRBV28 and TRBJ2-7; 7 nucleotides agree with TRBD2. V dropped 6 bases and J dropped 1; count of bases not matched to a gene: 9. There are 15 residues in the CDR3. The germline V gene has CDR1 MDHEN and CDR2 SYDVKM. The CDR3 region is CASSKLAETSYEQYF. In DNA, the CDR3 is TGTGCCAGCAGCAAGCTAGCGGAGACTTCCTACGAGCAGTACTTC.

The chain employs TRBV29-1 and TRBJ2-5; TRBD2 matches 11 bases. Germline CDR1 is SQVTM and CDR2 is ANQGSEA. V lost 6 bases, J lost 5 bases, and 8 bases stayed unmatched. The CDR3 runs 14 residues. CDR3 in DNA: TGCAGCGTGGAACTAGCGGGAGAGGGGGAGACCCAGTACTTC. It translates to CSVELAGEGETQYF.

The chain joins TRBV10-3 to TRBJ1-1; unclear D gene. V was shortened by 3 bases and J by 4 bases, with 9 bases between the two germline ends. The CDR3 has 13 residues. Germline CDR1 and CDR2: ENHRY and SYGVKD. CDR3 sequence reads: CAISDSGFTEAFF. The DNA for the CDR3 is TGTGCCATCAGTGATAGCGGGTTCACTGAAGCTTTCTTT.

This clone occurred once. This chain joins TRBV7-2 and TRBJ1-2, with no clear D. Germline lookup yields CDR1 SGHTA and CDR2 FQGNSA. The CDR3 sequence is 15 residues long. V lost 1 base to trimming and J lost 4 bases, with 13 bases between them. The CDR3 DNA follows: TGTGCCAGCAGCTTAGAATCTACCAGGTTCTATGGCTACACCTTC. Its translation is CASSLESTRFYGYTF.

The V gene is TRBV5-4, the J gene TRBJ2-1; 9 bases are a match to TRBD1. This CDR3 has 15 residues. The J segment lost 5 bases and the V segment lost 3 bases, leaving 6 bases of the junction unmatched. Germline V gene sequence: CDR1 SGHNT, CDR2 YYREEE (reference sequence). The CDR3: CASSWTGQGHNEQFF. In DNA form, the CDR3 reads TGTGCCAGCAGCTGGACGGGACAGGGCCACAATGAGCAGTTCTTC.

The chain uses TRBV2 and TRBJ2-3; the match to TRBD2 covers 9 bases. CDR3 length: 17 residues. V shed 3 bases and J 2 bases; nucleotides not matched to a gene: 9. Germline V CDR1 and CDR2: SNHLY, FYNNEI. In DNA, the CDR3 is TGTGCCAGCAGTGATTCGCTTGGACTAGCGTCCACAGATACGCAGTATTTT. This translates into CASSDSLGLASTDTQYF.

The chain links TRBV15 to TRBJ1-5; D unclear. The CDR3 consists of 13 residues. Deletions cut 0 bases from V and 4 bases from J, with 4 bases between. Germline CDR1 is LNHNV and CDR2 is YYDKDF (reference sequence). The CDR3 is CATSRDRNQPQHF. The CDR3 region has the DNA TGTGCCACCAGCAGAGATCGGAATCAGCCCCAGCATTTT.

The chain is built from TRBV11-2 and TRBJ2-7; possible D gene TRBD1, 6 bases. CDR1 is SGHAT and CDR2 is FQNNGV in the germline V gene. The CDR3 totals 13 residues. V was trimmed by 3 bases and J by 2 bases, leaving 8 bases between them. The CDR3 is CASSLDSTYEQYF. CDR3 DNA sequence: TGTGCCAGCAGCTTGGACAGCACCTACGAGCAGTACTTC.

The count of this clone is one. The CDR3 reads CASSPPLWSTYNEQFF. CDR3 nucleotide sequence: TGTGCCAGTAGTCCCCCTCTTTGGTCTACCTACAATGAGCAGTTCTTC. This chain connects TRBV19 to TRBJ2-1; D uncertain. The V and J ends lost 5 bases and 2 bases respectively, with 16 bases between them. The CDR3 covers 16 residues. The germline V gene encodes CDR1 LNHDA and CDR2 SQIVND (reference sequence).

The chain uses TRBV28 and TRBJ2-7, with 7 bases fitting TRBD1. The CDR3 extends over 14 amino acids. CDR1 MDHEN and CDR2 SYDVKM come from the germline V gene. After removal of 5 bases from V and 4 bases from J, the junction contained 8 bases not matched to a gene. The CDR3: CASSPLGQPYEQYF. Written as DNA, the CDR3 is TGTGCCAGCAGTCCACTGGGACAGCCGTACGAGCAGTACTTC.

This clone has only a few counts. Other nucleotide sequences from this sample produce the same CDR3. V gene TRBV18 combines with J gene TRBJ1-1; D is perhaps TRBD1 (6 bases). Germline CDR1 reads KGHSH; CDR2 reads LQKENI. With 1 base removed from V and 7 bases from J, the gap between germline ends came to 16 bases. The CDR3 length is 15 residues. This chain's CDR3 is CASSPQVLGAGEAFF. DNA of the CDR3: TGTGCCAGCTCACCACAAGTTCTGGGGGCTGGTGAAGCTTTCTTT.

V gene TRBV6-6 combines with J gene TRBJ1-4, with TRBD1 identical over 7 bases. J was trimmed by 5 bases and V by 6 bases; bases with no gene match: 9. The germline gives CDR1 MNHNY, CDR2 SVGAGI (reference sequence). The CDR3 is 15 residues long. CDR3 in DNA: TGTGCCAGCAGCCACCCCGTGACAGGGAATGAAAAACTGTTTTTT. The encoded protein is CASSHPVTGNEKLFF.

CDR3 in DNA: TGTGCCAGCAGCGTAGGGGGACAGTTGAACACTGAAGCTTTCTTT. It specifies CASSVGGQLNTEAFF. V and J are TRBV9 and TRBJ1-1; 7 bases are a match to TRBD1. The CDR3 is made up of 15 amino acids. Germline V gene sequence: CDR1 SGDLS, CDR2 YYNGEE. The J segment lost 0 bases and the V segment lost 0 bases, leaving 2 bases of the junction unmatched.

This chain connects TRBV2 to TRBJ2-7; tentatively, D is TRBD2 (6 bases). The CDR3 has 14 residues. The V and J ends lost 9 bases and 6 bases respectively, with 21 bases between them. The germline CDR1 and CDR2 sequences are SNHLY and FYNNEI. CDR3 nucleotide sequence: TGTGCCAGGTCGAATGGGCAGACTAGGGGCGAGCAGTACTTC. This gives the protein CARSNGQTRGEQYF. The whole variable domain, remainder taken from reference TRBV2 and TRBJ2-7, is EPEVTQTPSHQVTQMGQEVILRCVPISNHLYFYWYRQILGQKVEFLVSFYNNEISEKSEIFDDQFSVERPDGSNFTLKIRSTKLEDSAMYFCARSNGQTRGEQYFGPGTRLTVT.

The chain uses TRBV19 and TRBJ2-7; 8 bases align to TRBD1. The CDR3 runs 14 residues. Trimming took 5 bases from V and 2 from J; bases not matched to a gene: 5. The germline V gene encodes CDR1 LNHDA and CDR2 SQIVND (reference sequence). CDR3 coding DNA: TGTGCCAGTAGTGAGGGGGACAGGCCCTACGAGCAGTACTTC. It encodes CASSEGDRPYEQYF.

The V call is TRBV5-1, the J call TRBJ2-2; TRBD1 aligns across 8 bases. This CDR3 is 15 amino acids long. Germline values: CDR1 SGHRS, CDR2 YFSETQ. J lost 4 bases, V lost 4 bases, and 6 bases had no gene match. The CDR3, as DNA: TGCGCCAGCAGCCCTGCCGGGACAGGCACCGGGGAGCTGTTTTTT. This codes for CASSPAGTGTGELFF.

The chain carries TRBV5-1 and TRBJ2-7; 7 bases match TRBD1. Germline CDR1 and CDR2: SGHRS and YFSETQ. Unmatched junction bases numbered 7, after V lost 2 bases and J lost 2 bases. There are 15 residues in the CDR3. The CDR3 spells CASSLQLDRTYEQYF. CDR3 in DNA: TGCGCCAGCAGCTTACAACTGGACAGGACCTACGAGCAGTACTTC.

This chain uses TRBV6-5 with TRBJ1-5; D is undetermined. This CDR3 spans 13 amino acids. The germline V and J ends were trimmed by 6 bases and 0 bases, with 6 bases remaining between them. In germline, CDR1 is MNHEY, CDR2 SVGAGI. The CDR3 nucleotides are TGTGCCAGCAGACCTAGTAGCAATCAGCCCCAGCATTTT. Encoded protein: CASRPSSNQPQHF.

This clone occurred a few times. This chain joins TRBV15 and TRBJ1-1, with a weak D call TRBD1 (5 bases). Germline V CDR1 and CDR2: LNHNV, YYDKDF (reference sequence). Deletions cut 9 bases from V and 5 bases from J, with 16 bases between. This CDR3 contains 13 residues. CDR3 sequence (DNA): TGTGCCACGGCCTGGGGGGGTGGAACTGAAGCTTTCTTT. It translates to CATAWGGGTEAFF.

The J gene is TRBJ2-3, the V gene TRBV5-8, with 7 bases identical to TRBD2. CDR3 length: 16 residues. With 8 bases clipped from V and 2 bases from J, the junction kept 14 bases outside the gene matches. The V gene's germline CDR1 is SGHTS and CDR2 YDEGEE. CDR3 protein: CAREHTTSRITDTQYF. The CDR3 nucleotides are TGTGCCAGGGAACACACGACTAGCAGAATCACAGATACGCAGTATTTT. Full variable domain (rest looked up from reference TRBV5-8 and TRBJ2-3): EAGVTQSPTHLIKTRGQQATLRCSPISGHTSVYWYQQALGLGLQFLLWYDEGEERNRGNFPPRFSGRQFPNYSSELNVNALELEDSALYLCAREHTTSRITDTQYFGPGTRLTVL.

This sequence joins TRBV28 and TRBJ1-2; possible D gene TRBD1, 6 bases. Trimming stripped 5 bases from V and 4 bases from J, with 20 bases between. From germline, CDR1 is MDHEN and CDR2 SYDVKM. The CDR3 has 16 residues. The DNA for the CDR3 is TGTGCCAGCAGTATAATTGGACAGAAGAGAACCTATGGCTACACCTTC. Translated: CASSIIGQKRTYGYTF.

The chain links TRBV18 to TRBJ2-3, with TRBD1 matching over 7 bases. Trimming cost V 6 bases and J 5 bases; bases outside gene matches: 11. The CDR3 runs 15 residues. The V gene's germline CDR1 is KGHSH and CDR2 LQKENI. The CDR3 DNA reads as TGTGCCAGCTCCCAAAGACAGGGCGAGGGAGATACGCAGTATTTT. Translated, it gives CASSQRQGEGDTQYF.

The chain employs TRBV27 and TRBJ2-7, with 10 bases fitting TRBD1. V dropped 3 bases and J dropped 6; count of bases not matched to a gene: 11. Looked up from germline, CDR1 is MNHEY and CDR2 is SMNVEV (reference sequence). CDR3 length: 16 amino acids. CDR3 residues: CASSLGEGTGVREQYF. In DNA form, the CDR3 reads TGTGCCAGCAGTTTGGGTGAGGGGACAGGGGTACGCGAGCAGTACTTC.

The chain is built from TRBV28 and TRBJ1-5; perhaps TRBD1 as D (5 bases). CDR3 length: 14 residues. Germline CDR1 and CDR2: MDHEN and SYDVKM. The ends were cut back, 6 bases at V and 7 bases at J, with 16 bases in the middle. The CDR3 loop reads CASRTAGWYQPQHF. For the CDR3, the DNA is TGTGCCAGCAGGACTGCAGGGTGGTACCAGCCCCAGCATTTT.

V usage is TRBV28 and J usage is TRBJ2-3; TRBD2 aligns across 9 bases. Per the germline V gene, CDR1 is MDHEN and CDR2 is SYDVKM. CDR3 length: 17 residues. After removal of 6 bases from V and 6 bases from J, the junction contained 16 bases not matched to a gene. The DNA of the CDR3 is TGTGCCAGCAGCCTCAATAGCGGGAGACTTCTCGCGGATACGCAGTATTTT. Translating it yields CASSLNSGRLLADTQYF. Looking up the rest from reference TRBV28 and TRBJ2-3 gives the full variable domain: DVKVTQSSRYLVKRTGEKVFLECVQDMDHENMFWYRQDPGLGLRLIYFSYDVKMKEKGDIPEGYSVSREKKERFSLILESASTNQTSMYLCASSLNSGRLLADTQYFGPGTRLTVL.